This TCR beta chain was retrieved from a study of shared clonotypes between healthy human individuals. Findings of the study overall: Represented diversity (both genetic and exposure-history) was limited by the small number of donors. Sampling used blood alone; tissue repertoires probably differ.

CD8 cells regarded as naive lacked CD45RO, were positively chosen for CCR7, and omitted terminally differentiated effector memory CD45RA+ cells. Each sample came from a Caucasian adult donor living in Nashville, Tennessee. Evenly divided among several immunoSEQ plates was the genomic DNA of each subset. Generated by immunoSEQ multiplex PCR, the TCRdb table keeps only in-frame clones and is missing some. The sample has about 1.9 million clones; around 95% are singletons. With respect to this clone: The antigen is undetermined.

V lost 7 bases to trimming and J lost 1 base, with 10 bases between them. This CDR3 comprises 13 residues. Per the germline V gene, CDR1 is MDHEN and CDR2 is SYDVKM. The sample taken for sequencing was naive CD8+ T cells from PBMCs. V and J are TRBV28 and TRBJ1-1; D remains ambiguous. The sequence derives from a man younger than 30 in good health. Some clones in this sample may be carry-over from other donors' samples. CDR3 sequence reads: CASMIQRNTEAFF. In nucleotides, the CDR3 is TGTGCCAGCATGATACAGCGGAACACTGAAGCTTTCTTT. Based on the CDR3 plus reference TRBV28 and TRBJ1-1, the full variable domain is DVKVTQSSRYLVKRTGEKVFLECVQDMDHENMFWYRQDPGLGLRLIYFSYDVKMKEKGDIPEGYSVSREKKERFSLILESASTNQTSMYLCASMIQRNTEAFFGQGTRLTVV.